This TCR beta chain was found in a study of T cell repertoires in cytomegalovirus infection. Study-level findings and limits: Of the TCR beta families, the public ones yielded a cumulative frequency that identified carriers of CMV plus the relevant HLA.

TCRdb itself ran the reads through MiXCR, one entry per CDR3 protein. The data contain a few hundred thousand distinct CDR3 sequences, under 55% of them singletons. As to this clonotype: The antigen remains unidentified.

V lost 7 bases and J lost 8; bases outside the gene matches: 16. CDR1 is MNHNY, CDR2 SVGAGI, per germline (reference sequence). The CDR3 is made up of 16 amino acids. The TCR sequence derives from a human donor in good health (CMV status not recorded). Some clones in this sample may be carry-over from other donors' samples. This specimen was cultured PBMCs, taken from culture after CMV antigen stimulation. The J gene is TRBJ2-2, the V gene TRBV6-6; 7 nucleotides match TRBD2. Here the CDR3 reads CASTLGGDSMSGELFF. The CDR3 coding sequence is TGTGCCAGCACCCTGGGAGGGGATAGTATGTCGGGGGAGCTGTTTTTT.